The next 5 T cell receptor beta chains were all read from a single sample in a study of vaccination and CD4 T cells after COVID-19. Antigens for these TCRs are unknown. The study sequenced cultured CD4+ T cell DNA using the Oncomine TCR Beta short-read assay. TCRdb redid the calling of the PCR reads with MiXCR, one entry per CDR3 protein. Seen here are 10,000 or so distinct CDR3 sequences, less than 35% observed once, and the top ten hold just under 30%. Noted treatment: roughly 11-day PBMC culture with coronavirus spike peptide pools or control peptides (ViraFEST assay). Sequencing used cultured CD4+ T cells from blood. All receptors come from a human donor with COVID-19.

The rearrangement uses TRBV6-5 and TRBJ1-1, with D unresolved. The germline V gene encodes CDR1 MNHEY and CDR2 SVGAGI. V was trimmed by 0 bases and J by 11 bases, leaving 13 bases between them. The CDR3 has 13 residues. The chain's CDR3 is CASSYSKGAGAFF. In DNA, the CDR3 is TGTGCCAGCAGTTACTCGAAGGGCGCGGGGGCTTTCTTT.

This clonotype showed up just a few times. The chain couples TRBV10-3 to TRBJ1-6; possibly TRBD1 for D (6 bases). V was shortened by 4 bases and J by 3 bases, with 10 bases between the two germline ends. Germline assignment: CDR1 ENHRY and CDR2 SYGVKD. This CDR3 spans 15 amino acids. This chain's CDR3 is CAISASGDYNSPLHF. The CDR3, as DNA: TGTGCCATCAGTGCATCAGGGGACTATAATTCACCCCTCCACTTT.

The DNA for the CDR3 is TGCAGCGTTGTGGGCAGCATTTATGGCTACACCTTC. It translates to CSVVGSIYGYTF. The chain is built from TRBV29-1 and TRBJ1-2; D gene ambiguous. From germline, CDR1 is SQVTM and CDR2 ANQGSEA. The CDR3 loop spans 12 amino acids. Trimming removed 4 bases from V and 5 bases from J, with 11 bases in between.

This clonotype was detected a few times. The chain has TRBV5-8 and TRBJ1-1; 7 nucleotides match TRBD1. The germline CDR1 and CDR2 sequences are SGHTS and YDEGEE. The CDR3 spans 13 residues. Trimming at V came to 4 bases and at J to 5 bases, leaving 5 bases not matched to a gene. The CDR3 DNA reads TGTGCCAGCAGCGGGACAGCCCTTACTGAAGCTTTCTTT. Its translation is CASSGTALTEAFF.

This clonotype has a handful of counts. The rearrangement links TRBV21-1 to TRBJ2-3; the table's TRBD2 call for D was not verified on the DNA. TRBV21-1 is assigned pseudogene status. The CDR3 length is 17 residues. The CDR3 DNA sequence: TGTGCCAGCAGCAAAATTGGGAGGACTAGGGACCCAGATACGCAGTATTTT. This translates into CASSKIGRTRDPDTQYF.